Presented here are 20 T cell receptor beta chains from one specimen sequenced in a study of shared clonotypes between healthy human individuals. The table came from immunoSEQ multiplex PCR; TCRdb's copy has only in-frame clones and leaves some out. Of 400,000 to 550,000 clones in the sample, around 80% were seen once. Sequencing used PBMCs. These receptors originate from a woman in her thirties or forties in good health. Some clones in this sample may be carry-over from other donors' samples.

The V call is TRBV18, the J call TRBJ2-3; the match to TRBD2 covers 7 bases. In germline, CDR1 is KGHSH, CDR2 LQKENI. J gave up 0 bases and V 2 bases, and 5 bases lay outside the gene matches. The CDR3 length is 16 residues. The CDR3 loop is CASSPFGRESTDTQYF. The CDR3 nucleotides are TGTGCCAGCTCACCATTTGGGAGGGAGAGCACAGATACGCAGTATTTT.

A word on this clone: Different DNA sequences within this sample yield the same CDR3. The chain is built from TRBV18 and TRBJ2-5; TRBD2 aligns across 13 bases. Germline V lookup: CDR1 KGHSH, CDR2 LQKENI. The V gene end was trimmed by 3 bases and the J gene end by 2 bases; junction bases not matched to a gene: 3. There are 16 residues in the CDR3. The DNA of the CDR3 is TGTGCCAGCTCACCCCCGGGACTAGCGGGACAAGAGACCCAGTACTTC. Its translation is CASSPPGLAGQETQYF.

This clone has more than one count but fewer than ten. This chain links TRBV7-8 with TRBJ1-1, with D unclear. V lost 1 base to trimming and J lost 7 bases, with 10 bases between them. The CDR3 length is 13 residues. Germline-derived CDR1 and CDR2 are SGHVS and FQNEAQ. The CDR3 sequence is CASSLDLGFEAFF. CDR3 in DNA: TGTGCCAGCAGCTTAGATCTGGGCTTTGAAGCTTTCTTT.

This clone was picked up one time. V and J are TRBV4-2 and TRBJ2-7; unclear D gene. V lost 0 bases and J lost 6, with 12 bases in between. From germline, CDR1 is LGHNA and CDR2 YNFKEQ. This CDR3 comprises 14 residues. CDR3 sequence (DNA): TGTGCCAGCAGCCAAGAATCCCTGCCCTCCGAGCAGTACTTC. Its protein is CASSQESLPSEQYF.

The chain employs TRBV7-9 and TRBJ2-7, with 8 nucleotides matching TRBD2. The CDR3 runs to 14 residues. The ends lost 2 bases at V and 5 bases at J; junction bases unmatched: 5. In germline, CDR1 is SEHNR, CDR2 FQNEAQ (reference sequence). The CDR3 nucleotides read TGTGCCAGCAGCTTATTGGCGGGAGGCCACGAGCAGTACTTC. Translating gives CASSLLAGGHEQYF.

J is TRBJ2-5 and V is TRBV6-4, with D possibly matching TRBD2 (6 bases). CDR1 and CDR2 (germline): MRHNA, SNTAGT. Trimming removed 2 bases at V and 7 bases at J, with 11 bases between. The CDR3 extends over 13 amino acids. The CDR3 here is CASSDTLGGTQYF. The CDR3 bases are TGTGCCAGCAGTGACACCTTGGGGGGGACCCAGTACTTC.

V is TRBV4-1 and J is TRBJ2-1; D unclear. Trimming pared 0 bases from V and 3 bases from J, leaving 12 bases between. The CDR3 covers 16 residues. The germline gives CDR1 MGHRA, CDR2 YSYEKL. In nucleotides, the CDR3 is TGCGCCAGCAGCCAAGAGGATAGGCTACTCTACAATGAGCAGTTCTTC. It codes for CASSQEDRLLYNEQFF.

In its sample, this clone was seen a few times. The chain joins TRBV5-1 to TRBJ1-4; TRBD1 might be the D (5 bases). V was clipped by 0 bases and J by 5 bases, with 8 bases between them. Germline values: CDR1 SGHRS, CDR2 YFSETQ. The CDR3 totals 14 residues. The CDR3, as DNA: TGCGCCAGCAGCTTGGGACAGCCCAATGAAAAACTGTTTTTT. Its translation is CASSLGQPNEKLFF.

The rearrangement uses TRBV2 and TRBJ2-2; D possibly corresponds to TRBD1 (6 bases). This CDR3 is 14 amino acids long. Germline V gene lookup returns CDR1 SNHLY and CDR2 FYNNEI. Between the trimmed V and J ends, which lost 7 bases and 4 bases, there was a span of 13 bases. The CDR3 spells CASKGGRLTGELFF. In DNA, the CDR3 is TGTGCCAGCAAAGGGGGACGACTCACCGGGGAGCTGTTTTTT.

V is TRBV28 and J is TRBJ2-7, with D perhaps matching TRBD1 (6 bases). There are 11 residues in the CDR3. Trimming cost V 11 bases and J 1 base, with 9 bases left between them. Looked up from germline, CDR1 is MDHEN and CDR2 is SYDVKM. The CDR3 nucleotides read TGTGCCCTAGGGGGTTCCTACGAGCAGTACTTC. This sequence encodes CALGGSYEQYF. Drawing the rest from reference TRBV28 and TRBJ2-7, the complete variable domain is DVKVTQSSRYLVKRTGEKVFLECVQDMDHENMFWYRQDPGLGLRLIYFSYDVKMKEKGDIPEGYSVSREKKERFSLILESASTNQTSMYLCALGGSYEQYFGPGTRLTVT.

As regards this clone: At one boundary the junction diverges from the germline segment, which might be a read error. Different DNA sequences within this sample yield the same CDR3. CDR3 amino acids: CASSYSTYNEQFF. As DNA, the CDR3 is TGTGCCAGCAGTTACTCGACCTATAATGAGCAGTTCTTC. The rearrangement links TRBV6-6 to TRBJ2-1, with D uncertain. From germline, CDR1 is MNHNY and CDR2 SVGAGI (reference sequence). There are 13 residues in the CDR3.

V gene TRBV6-6 combines with J gene TRBJ1-3; unclear D gene. Trimming pared 0 bases from V and 4 bases from J, leaving 10 bases between. The CDR3 runs 15 residues. The germline V gene has CDR1 MNHNY and CDR2 SVGAGI (reference sequence). CDR3 loop: CASSYSNMRGNTIYF. The CDR3 DNA is TGTGCCAGCAGTTACTCGAATATGCGGGGAAACACCATATATTTT.

The chain couples TRBV11-2 to TRBJ2-3, with D perhaps matching TRBD2 (5 bases). The germline CDR1 and CDR2 sequences are SGHAT and FQNNGV. CDR3 size: 15 residues. The ends were cut back, 5 bases at V and 2 bases at J, with 14 bases in the middle. CDR3 DNA sequence: TGTGCCAGCAGCCCCGTCGGGGTATCCACAGATACGCAGTATTTT. It translates to CASSPVGVSTDTQYF.

The chain joins TRBV10-1 to TRBJ1-4; 7 nucleotides match TRBD1. The CDR3 sequence is 13 residues long. V lost 5 bases to trimming and J lost 9 bases; unmatched junction nucleotides: 6. CDR1 WNHNN and CDR2 SYGVQD come from the germline V gene (reference sequence). Here the CDR3 reads CASSMGQSQKLFF. The CDR3 DNA reads TGCGCCAGCAGTATGGGACAGAGCCAAAAACTGTTTTTT.

The chain employs TRBV19 and TRBJ2-7, with D perhaps matching TRBD1 (6 bases). Germline V gene sequence: CDR1 LNHDA, CDR2 SQIVND (reference sequence). The CDR3 runs 18 residues. V lost 0 bases, J lost 3 bases, and 21 bases lay in between. CDR3 bases: TGTGCCAGTAGTATAGATCTGTTGGGGGCAGGGACCTTCTACGAGCAGTACTTC. This gives the protein CASSIDLLGAGTFYEQYF.

The CDR3 bases are TGTGCCAGCAGCTTAGGTTTGGGGGCAACTAATGAAAAACTGTTTTTT. Translated, it gives CASSLGLGATNEKLFF. The chain combines TRBV7-8 with TRBJ1-4; the D gene is possibly TRBD1 (5 bases). With 1 base removed from V and 0 bases from J, the gap between germline ends came to 9 bases. CDR3 length equals 16 residues. Germline V gene lookup returns CDR1 SGHVS and CDR2 FQNEAQ.

Concerning this clone itself: The junction departs from germline at one end; a sequencing error may be responsible. The CDR3 nucleotides are TGCGCCAGCAGTTTGGGTTGGGGAGGACTCAACACCGGGGAGCTGTTTTTT. Amino acids: CASSLGWGGLNTGELFF. The genes are TRBV5-1 and TRBJ2-2, with D maybe TRBD2 (6 bases). Looked up from germline, CDR1 is SGHRS and CDR2 is YFSETQ. The CDR3 totals 17 residues.

V and J are TRBV6-5 and TRBJ2-1, with 11 nucleotides matching TRBD2. The CDR3 sequence is 13 residues long. V trimming: 6 bases; J trimming: 6 bases; junction bases outside the gene matches: 1. Germline V lookup: CDR1 MNHEY, CDR2 SVGAGI. The CDR3 DNA is TGTGCCAGCAGGACTAGCGGGACCAATGAGCAGTTCTTC. Protein: CASRTSGTNEQFF.

The V gene is TRBV2, the J gene TRBJ2-2; the D is unclear. CDR1 SNHLY and CDR2 FYNNEI come from the germline V gene. V was pared by 5 bases and J by 6 bases, with 4 bases between. The CDR3 is 11 amino acids. The CDR3 DNA is TGTGCCAGCAGTAGCCCCGGGGAGCTGTTTTTT. Residues: CASSSPGELFF. The whole variable domain, remainder taken from reference TRBV2 and TRBJ2-2, is EPEVTQTPSHQVTQMGQEVILRCVPISNHLYFYWYRQILGQKVEFLVSFYNNEISEKSEIFDDQFSVERPDGSNFTLKIRSTKLEDSAMYFCASSSPGELFFGEGSRLTVL.

The rearrangement joins TRBV6-5 to TRBJ2-3; 13 bases map to TRBD2. Trimming removed 2 bases from V and 11 bases from J; junction bases left unmatched: 10. CDR1 and CDR2 (germline): MNHEY, SVGAGI. CDR3 length: 16 residues. The CDR3 bases are TGTGCCAGCAGTTACGCCTCCGGGACTAGCGGGACTATGCAGTATTTT. The encoded protein is CASSYASGTSGTMQYF.